The present entry profiles one T cell receptor (beta chain) with its context. Its antigen is unidentified. TCRdb used MiXCR to reprocess the 5' RACE reads, holding one entry per CDR3 protein. The sample holds more than 55,000 distinct CDR3 sequences, roughly 13% seen once. CDR3 size: 15 residues. This entry comes from a study of early T cells in non-severe SARS-CoV-2 infection. Study outcomes and limitations: Database matching using VDJdb favored anti-spike CD8 responses, with private and CD4 specificities left missing.

The material was whole blood, obtained at baseline. V gene TRBV21-1 combines with J gene TRBJ1-1; the table's D call TRBD1 went unverified against the DNA. TRBV21-1 is listed as a pseudogene. This TCR came from an adult who was a healthcare worker with PCR-confirmed SARS-CoV-2 infection or an uninfected control (not recorded which). CDR3 region: CASSNSDRANTEAFF. CDR3 bases: TGTGCCAGCAGCAATTCGGACAGGGCAAACACTGAAGCTTTCTTT.